These 7 T cell receptor beta chains were sequenced from one sample in a study of T cell responses to AZD1222 COVID-19 vaccine. Sequenced by immunoSEQ multiplex PCR; TCRdb stores in-frame clones only, minus some. The data show over 95,000 clones, just over 90% seen once. Material: peripheral blood, obtained on day 0 of AZD1222 vaccination. The origin of the receptors is an adult in good health.

The rearrangement uses TRBV5-1 and TRBJ2-5; D unclear. There are 11 residues in the CDR3. Germline CDR1 is SGHRS and CDR2 is YFSETQ. Between the trimmed V and J ends, which lost 4 bases and 3 bases, there was a span of 4 bases. Here the CDR3 DNA reads TGCGCCAGCAGCGCTGAAGAGACCCAGTACTTC. It translates to CASSAEETQYF.

This sequence joins TRBV7-9 and TRBJ2-6; 10 bases are shared with TRBD1. This CDR3 has 18 residues. V was pared by 5 bases and J by 0 bases, with 7 bases of the junction left unmatched. The germline gives CDR1 SEHNR, CDR2 FQNEAQ (reference sequence). CDR3 amino acids: CASSRGQGVVSGANVLTF. DNA of the CDR3: TGTGCCAGCAGCCGTGGACAGGGGGTGGTCTCTGGGGCCAACGTCCTGACTTTC.

The genes are TRBV6-2 or TRBV6-3 and TRBJ1-1; TRBD1 might be the D (6 bases). Looked up from germline, CDR1 is MNHEY and CDR2 is SVGEGT. V was cut by 5 bases and J by 1 base, with 11 bases left in between. The CDR3 totals 14 residues. The CDR3 sequence: CASSQRGQNTEAFF. The CDR3 coding sequence is TGTGCCAGCAGTCAACGGGGGCAGAACACTGAAGCTTTCTTT.

The chain recombines TRBV30 with TRBJ2-2, with a weak D call TRBD2 (5 bases). The CDR3 runs to 13 residues. Germline CDR1 and CDR2: GTSNPN and SVGIG (reference sequence). Trimming pared 0 bases from V and 5 bases from J, leaving 7 bases between. The CDR3 DNA reads as TGTGCCTGGAGTGTAAGGGAGACCGGGGAGCTGTTTTTT. Amino acid sequence: CAWSVRETGELFF.

V and J are TRBV5-1 and TRBJ2-5, with 12 bases that match TRBD2. The V gene's germline CDR1 is SGHRS and CDR2 YFSETQ. This CDR3 contains 16 residues. With 6 bases clipped from V and 1 base from J, the junction kept 7 bases outside the gene matches. The CDR3 nucleotides read TGCGCCAGCACGTTAACTAGCGGGGGGCCCCAAGAGACCCAGTACTTC. Translated: CASTLTSGGPQETQYF.

CDR3 region: CASSPRQGGGNTIYF. The CDR3 bases are TGCGCCAGCAGCCCGCGACAGGGGGGAGGAAACACCATATATTTT. The V and J genes are TRBV5-1 and TRBJ1-3; 9 bases agree with TRBD1. J gave up 4 bases and V 4 bases, and 6 bases lay outside the gene matches. Germline-derived CDR1 and CDR2 are SGHRS and YFSETQ. The CDR3 is 15 residues long.

The chain's CDR3 is CASSLLPGGSDNSPLHF. The CDR3 coding sequence is TGTGCCAGCAGTTTACTCCCAGGGGGGTCGGATAATTCACCCCTCCACTTT. The chain uses TRBV27 and TRBJ1-6; 7 bases agree with TRBD1. With 2 bases clipped from V and 5 bases from J, the junction kept 9 bases outside the gene matches. This CDR3 spans 17 amino acids. The germline V gene encodes CDR1 MNHEY and CDR2 SMNVEV (reference sequence).